This T cell receptor beta chain was captured in a study of breast tumors, draining lymph nodes, adjacent tissues. Axillary draining lymph nodes of breast cancer patients supplied the node samples. Each CDR3 protein is one row after TCRdb ran MiXCR on the multiplex PCR reads. The sample lists approximately 170,000 distinct CDR3 sequences, 30% to 35% seen once, with about 4% in the top ten. The V end lost 0 bases, the J end lost 0 bases, and 6 bases lay between the germline ends. The CDR3 extends over 14 amino acids. Germline lookup yields CDR1 SGDLS and CDR2 YYNGEE. The sequence derives from a female donor with breast cancer. Some clones in this sample may be carry-over from other donors' samples. V usage is TRBV9 and J usage is TRBJ1-1; D gene unclear. Sample: axillary lymph node tissue. The CDR3 protein is CASSVDLLNTEAFF. The CDR3, as DNA: TGTGCCAGCAGCGTAGACTTATTGAACACTGAAGCTTTCTTT.